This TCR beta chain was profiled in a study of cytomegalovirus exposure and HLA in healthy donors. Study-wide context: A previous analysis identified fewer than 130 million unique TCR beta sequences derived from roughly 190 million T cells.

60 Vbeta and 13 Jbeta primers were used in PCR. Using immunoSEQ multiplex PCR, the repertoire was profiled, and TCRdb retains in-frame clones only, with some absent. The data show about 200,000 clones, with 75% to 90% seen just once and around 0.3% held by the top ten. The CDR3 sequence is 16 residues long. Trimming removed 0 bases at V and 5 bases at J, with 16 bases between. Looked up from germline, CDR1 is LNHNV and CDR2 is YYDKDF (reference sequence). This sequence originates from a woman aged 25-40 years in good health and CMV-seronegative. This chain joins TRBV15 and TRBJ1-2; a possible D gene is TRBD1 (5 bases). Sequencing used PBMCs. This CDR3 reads CATSREGWAGNYGYTF. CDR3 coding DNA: TGTGCCACCAGCAGAGAGGGTTGGGCAGGGAATTATGGCTACACCTTC.